The sequence of this T cell receptor beta chain was determined in a study of cytotoxic CD8 clonotypes in ibrutinib-treated CLL. Looking at the study overall: Of a cohort that held about 12 relapsed/refractory and fewer than 16 treatment-naive patients, some 17 were IGHV unmutated. Broader study findings: An increase in clonality occurred at ibrutinib response, followed by a return toward baseline at progression. Collection times varied between progressing and sustained-remission patients.

This clone appeared once. The antigen is undetermined. Sequencing was performed with immunoSEQ multiplex PCR; in TCRdb, only in-frame clones are kept and a portion is missing. The sample lists about 49,000 clones; more than 45% were seen once. The CDR3 has 12 residues. J gave up 7 bases and V 5 bases, and 1 base lay outside the gene matches. Germline V gene lookup returns CDR1 SQVTM and CDR2 ANQGSEA. The sequence derives from a human donor with chronic lymphocytic leukemia. Sequencing used PBMCs, obtained after 12 months of ibrutinib treatment. The chain joins TRBV29-1 to TRBJ2-1, with 11 bases aligning to TRBD2. The CDR3 DNA reads as TGCAGCGTTACTAGCGGGAGTAATGAGCAGTTCTTC. Translation: CSVTSGSNEQFF.